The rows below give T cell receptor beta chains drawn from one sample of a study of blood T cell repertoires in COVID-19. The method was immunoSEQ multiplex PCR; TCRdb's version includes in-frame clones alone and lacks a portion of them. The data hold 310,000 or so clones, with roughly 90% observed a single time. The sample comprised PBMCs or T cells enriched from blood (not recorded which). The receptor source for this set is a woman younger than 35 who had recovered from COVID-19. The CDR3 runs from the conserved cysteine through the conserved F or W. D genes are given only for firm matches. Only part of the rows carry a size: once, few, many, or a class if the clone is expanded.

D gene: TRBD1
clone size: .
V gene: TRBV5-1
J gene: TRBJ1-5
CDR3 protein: CASSLGTGRAQPQHF
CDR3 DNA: TGCGCCAGCAGCTTGGGGACAGGGCGAGCTCAGCCCCAGCATTTT

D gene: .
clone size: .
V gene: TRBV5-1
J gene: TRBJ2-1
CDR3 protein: CASSLEGHRFYNEQFF
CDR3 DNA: TGCGCCAGCAGCTTGGAGGGACACCGGTTCTACAATGAGCAGTTCTTC

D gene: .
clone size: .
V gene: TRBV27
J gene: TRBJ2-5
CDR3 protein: CASSTRAEETQYF
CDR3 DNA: TGTGCCAGCAGTACTCGAGCTGAAGAGACCCAGTACTTC

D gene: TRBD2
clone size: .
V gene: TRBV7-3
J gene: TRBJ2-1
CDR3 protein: CASSPGRAYNEQFF
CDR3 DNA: TGTGCCAGCAGTCCAGGGAGGGCGTACAATGAGCAGTTCTTC

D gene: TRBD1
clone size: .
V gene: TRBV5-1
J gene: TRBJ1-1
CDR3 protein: CASKTGTVRNTEAFF
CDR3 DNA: TGCGCCAGCAAAACCGGGACAGTCAGGAACACTGAAGCTTTCTTT

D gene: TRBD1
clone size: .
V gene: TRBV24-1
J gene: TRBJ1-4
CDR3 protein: CATSDLSKGAPWNEKLFF
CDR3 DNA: TGTGCCACCAGTGATTTAAGTAAGGGGGCCCCGTGGAATGAAAAACTGTTTTTT

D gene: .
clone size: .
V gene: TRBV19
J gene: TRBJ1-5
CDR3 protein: CASSYLTNIQHF
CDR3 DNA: TGTGCCAGTAGTTACTTGACAAATATCCAGCATTTT

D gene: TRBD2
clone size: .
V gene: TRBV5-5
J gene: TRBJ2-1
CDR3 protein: CASSWTPLAGAGNEQFF
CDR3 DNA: TGTGCCAGCAGCTGGACGCCACTAGCGGGAGCCGGCAATGAGCAGTTCTTC

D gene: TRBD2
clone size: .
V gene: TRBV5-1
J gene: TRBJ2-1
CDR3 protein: CASSLLAGANNEQFF
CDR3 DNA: TGCGCCAGCAGCTTACTAGCGGGAGCGAACAATGAGCAGTTCTTC

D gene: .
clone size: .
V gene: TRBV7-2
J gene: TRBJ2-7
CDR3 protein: CASSESPYEQYF
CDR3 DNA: TGTGCCAGCAGCGAGTCTCCCTACGAGCAGTACTTC

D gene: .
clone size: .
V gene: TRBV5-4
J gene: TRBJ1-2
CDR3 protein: CASSLTGQYGYTF
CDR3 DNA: TGTGCCAGCAGCTTGACAGGTCAATATGGCTACACCTTC

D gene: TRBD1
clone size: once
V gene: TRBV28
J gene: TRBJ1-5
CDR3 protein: CASGTGGYSNQPQHF
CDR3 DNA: TGTGCCAGTGGGACAGGGGGATATAGCAATCAGCCCCAGCATTTT

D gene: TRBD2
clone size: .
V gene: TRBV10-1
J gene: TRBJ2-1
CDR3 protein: CASSERGGALNEQFF
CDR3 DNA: TGCGCCAGCAGTGAGCGCGGGGGGGCCCTCAATGAGCAGTTCTTC

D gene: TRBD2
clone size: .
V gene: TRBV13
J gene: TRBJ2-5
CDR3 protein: CASSSKRGGRETQYF
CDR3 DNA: TGTGCCAGCAGTTCGAAGCGGGGGGGCCGGGAGACCCAGTACTTC

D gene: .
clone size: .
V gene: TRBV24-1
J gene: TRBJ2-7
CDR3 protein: CATSDQSGREQYF
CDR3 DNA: TGTGCCACCAGTGACCAGTCAGGGCGCGAGCAGTACTTC

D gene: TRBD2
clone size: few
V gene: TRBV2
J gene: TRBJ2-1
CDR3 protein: CARDRGGTYNEQFF
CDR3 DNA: TGTGCCAGGGACCGGGGGGGGACCTACAATGAGCAGTTCTTC

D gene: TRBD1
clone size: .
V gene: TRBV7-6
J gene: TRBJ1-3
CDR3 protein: CASSDKTGFGNTIYF
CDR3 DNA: TGTGCCAGCAGCGATAAGACAGGGTTTGGAAACACCATATATTTT

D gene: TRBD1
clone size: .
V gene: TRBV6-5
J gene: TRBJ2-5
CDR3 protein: CASSSGQGGETQYF
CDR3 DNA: TGTGCCAGCAGCTCTGGACAGGGTGGGGAGACCCAGTACTTC

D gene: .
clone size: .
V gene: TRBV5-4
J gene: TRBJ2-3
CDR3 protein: CASSPTRSTDTQYF
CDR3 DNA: TGTGCCAGCAGCCCGACTCGTAGCACAGATACGCAGTATTTT

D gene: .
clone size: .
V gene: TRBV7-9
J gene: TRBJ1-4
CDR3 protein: CASSLSMTGLGEKLFF
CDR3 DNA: TGTGCCAGCAGCTTATCCATGACAGGTCTCGGCGAAAAACTGTTTTTT

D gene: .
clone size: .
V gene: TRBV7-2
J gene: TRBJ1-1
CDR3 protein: CASSPETGREAFF
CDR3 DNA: TGTGCCAGCAGCCCAGAAACAGGACGTGAAGCTTTCTTT

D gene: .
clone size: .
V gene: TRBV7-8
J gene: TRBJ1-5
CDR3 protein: CASSLVDSNQPQHF
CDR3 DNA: TGTGCCAGCAGCTTAGTAGATAGCAATCAGCCCCAGCATTTT

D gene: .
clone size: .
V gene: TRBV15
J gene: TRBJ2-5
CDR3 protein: CATSRGVEETQYF
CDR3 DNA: TGTGCCACCAGCAGAGGAGTAGAAGAGACCCAGTACTTC

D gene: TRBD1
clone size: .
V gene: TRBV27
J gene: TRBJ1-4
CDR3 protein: CASSLNVGTGRSKLFF
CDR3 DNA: TGTGCCAGCAGTTTAAACGTAGGGACAGGGAGGTCGAAACTGTTTTTT

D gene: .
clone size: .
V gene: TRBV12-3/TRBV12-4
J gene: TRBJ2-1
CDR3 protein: CASSLGINEQFF
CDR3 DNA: TGTGCCAGCAGTTTAGGTATTAATGAGCAGTTCTTC

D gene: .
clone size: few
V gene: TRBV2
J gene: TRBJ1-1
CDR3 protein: CASSREEGRAFF
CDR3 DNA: TGTGCCAGCAGTAGAGAGGAGGGGAGGGCTTTCTTT

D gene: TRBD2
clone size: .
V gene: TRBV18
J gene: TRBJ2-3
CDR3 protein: CASSPSGTSTDTQYF
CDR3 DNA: TGTGCCAGCTCGCCATCCGGGACTAGTACAGATACGCAGTATTTT

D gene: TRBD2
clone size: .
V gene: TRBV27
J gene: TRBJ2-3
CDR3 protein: CASSFLHGGGITDTQYF
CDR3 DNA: TGTGCCAGCAGTTTTTTACACGGGGGGGGAATCACAGATACGCAGTATTTT

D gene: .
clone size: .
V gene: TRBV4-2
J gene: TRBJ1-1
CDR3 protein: CASSQVGGARNEAFF
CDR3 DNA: TGTGCCAGCAGCCAAGTTGGGGGGGCGCGGAATGAAGCTTTCTTT

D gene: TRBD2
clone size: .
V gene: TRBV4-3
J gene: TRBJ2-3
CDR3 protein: CASSPGGGGITDTQYF
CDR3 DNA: TGCGCCAGCAGCCCAGGAGGCGGGGGGATCACAGATACGCAGTATTTT

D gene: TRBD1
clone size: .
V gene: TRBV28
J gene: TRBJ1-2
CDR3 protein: CASSPGTGSLYGYTF
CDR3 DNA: TGTGCCAGCAGTCCCGGGACAGGCTCTCTCTATGGCTACACCTTC

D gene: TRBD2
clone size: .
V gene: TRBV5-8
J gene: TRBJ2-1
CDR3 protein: CASRDPTSPPNFNEQFF
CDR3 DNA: TGTGCCAGCAGGGATCCGACTAGCCCACCTAACTTCAATGAGCAGTTCTTC

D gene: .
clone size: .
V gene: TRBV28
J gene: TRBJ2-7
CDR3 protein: CASSYRRDRYEQYF
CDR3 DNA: TGTGCCAGCAGTTACCGACGGGATCGGTACGAGCAGTACTTC

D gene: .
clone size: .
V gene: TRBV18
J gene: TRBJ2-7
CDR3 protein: CASNAAGNHEQYF
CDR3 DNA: TGTGCCTCCAACGCGGCCGGGAATCACGAGCAGTACTTC

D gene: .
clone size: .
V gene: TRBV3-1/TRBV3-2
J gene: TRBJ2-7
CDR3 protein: CASSQWDSHPYEQYF
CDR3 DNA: TGTGCCAGCAGCCAGTGGGACTCACATCCCTACGAGCAGTACTTC

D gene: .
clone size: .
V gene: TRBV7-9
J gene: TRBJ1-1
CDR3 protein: CASSFRGMGDEAFF
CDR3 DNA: TGTGCCAGCAGCTTCCGCGGGATGGGGGATGAAGCTTTCTTT

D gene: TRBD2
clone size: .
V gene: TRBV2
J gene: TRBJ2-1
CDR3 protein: CASCGLAQYNEQFF
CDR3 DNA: TGTGCCAGCTGCGGACTAGCTCAATACAATGAGCAGTTCTTC

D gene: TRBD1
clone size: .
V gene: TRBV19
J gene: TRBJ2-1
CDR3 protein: CASSLQGSSYNEQFF
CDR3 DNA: TGTGCCAGTAGTCTACAGGGGAGCTCCTACAATGAGCAGTTCTTC

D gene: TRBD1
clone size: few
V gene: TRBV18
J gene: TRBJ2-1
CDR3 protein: CASAGTGSYNEQFF
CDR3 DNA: TGTGCCAGCGCAGGGACAGGGTCCTACAATGAGCAGTTCTTC

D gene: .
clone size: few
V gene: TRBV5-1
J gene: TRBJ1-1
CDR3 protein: CASSPQQQGFSEAFF
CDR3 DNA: TGCGCCAGCAGCCCCCAGCAACAGGGTTTTTCTGAAGCTTTCTTT

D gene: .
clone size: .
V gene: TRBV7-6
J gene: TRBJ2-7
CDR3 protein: CASSPDSSYEQYF
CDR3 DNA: TGTGCCAGCAGTCCGGACAGCTCCTACGAGCAGTACTTC

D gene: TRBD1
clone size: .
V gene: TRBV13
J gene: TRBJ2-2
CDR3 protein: CASSLGVGTATNTGELFF
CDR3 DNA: TGTGCCAGCAGCTTAGGTGTAGGGACAGCTACGAACACCGGGGAGCTGTTTTTT

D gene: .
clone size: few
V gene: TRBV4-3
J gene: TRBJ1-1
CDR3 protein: CASSQTHTGETEAFF
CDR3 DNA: TGCGCCAGCAGCCAAACGCATACAGGTGAGACTGAAGCTTTCTTT

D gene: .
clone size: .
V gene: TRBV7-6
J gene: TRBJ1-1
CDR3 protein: CASSLREDTEAFF
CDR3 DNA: TGTGCCAGCAGCTTGCGAGAGGACACTGAAGCTTTCTTT

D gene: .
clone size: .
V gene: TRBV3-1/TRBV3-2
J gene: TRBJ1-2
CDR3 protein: CASSYRVEGYGYTF
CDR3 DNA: TGTGCCAGCAGCTACAGGGTAGAAGGCTATGGCTACACCTTC